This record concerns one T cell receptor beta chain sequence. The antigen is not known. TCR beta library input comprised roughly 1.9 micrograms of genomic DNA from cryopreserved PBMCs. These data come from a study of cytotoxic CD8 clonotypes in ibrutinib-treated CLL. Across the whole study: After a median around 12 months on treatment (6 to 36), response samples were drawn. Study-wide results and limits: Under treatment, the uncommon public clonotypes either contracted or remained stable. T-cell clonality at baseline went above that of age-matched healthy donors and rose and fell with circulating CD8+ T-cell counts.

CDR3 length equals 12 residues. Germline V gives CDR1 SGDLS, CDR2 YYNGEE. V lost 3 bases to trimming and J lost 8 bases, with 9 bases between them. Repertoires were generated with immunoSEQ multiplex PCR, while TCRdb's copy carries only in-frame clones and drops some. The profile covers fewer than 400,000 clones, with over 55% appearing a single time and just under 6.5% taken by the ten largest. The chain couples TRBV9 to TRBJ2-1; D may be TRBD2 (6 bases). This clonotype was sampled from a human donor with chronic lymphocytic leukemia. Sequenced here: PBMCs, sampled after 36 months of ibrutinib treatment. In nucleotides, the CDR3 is TGTGCCAGCAGCGCCACGGGGGATGAGCAGTTCTTC. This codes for CASSATGDEQFF.